This TCR beta chain was sequenced for a study of T cell responses to AZD1222 COVID-19 vaccine. Study outcomes and limitations: Mostly white British, mostly female donors; authors suggested clonal diversity may be underestimated. The span of vaccine-associated CD4 TCRs extended across spike, with dominance at 160-218 and 743-854.

This CDR3 region has 11 residues. Germline-derived CDR1 and CDR2 are KGHDR and SFDVKD. Trimming pared 5 bases from V and 5 bases from J, leaving 5 bases between. As for this clone: Antigen unknown. Other DNA sequences from this sample encode an identical CDR3 as well.

Here immunoSEQ multiplex PCR was the method, and the copy in TCRdb shows in-frame clones only, minus some. There are about 130,000 clones in the sample; about 91% occur only once, and around 1.9% lies in the top ten. The receptor was derived from an adult in good health. J is TRBJ2-5 and V is TRBV24-1; D is ambiguous. The sample consisted of peripheral blood, taken on day 0 of AZD1222 vaccination. The CDR3 reads CATSAGETQYF. The CDR3 coding sequence is TGTGCCACCAGTGCCGGGGAGACCCAGTACTTC.